Below, 22 T cell receptor beta chains from the same sample are listed, as sequenced in a study of cytomegalovirus exposure and HLA in healthy donors. Primers: 60 Vbeta forward and 13 Jbeta reverse. Only in-frame clones appear in the TCRdb table, and some are missing; sequencing was by immunoSEQ multiplex PCR. The sample contains under 140,000 clones, roughly 86% of which appear only once. The sequencing sample was made of PBMCs. All receptors come from a middle-aged man in good health and CMV-seronegative.

This clone appeared a single time. This chain uses TRBV5-4 with TRBJ2-1; 8 nucleotides agree with TRBD1. This CDR3 region has 15 residues. V was pared by 5 bases and J by 7 bases, with 11 bases of the junction left unmatched. CDR1 is SGHNT and CDR2 is YYREEE in the germline V gene (reference sequence). CDR3 nucleotide sequence: TGTGCCAGCAGGTACGGACAGGGAGTTGGGAATGAGCAGTTCTTC. It codes for CASRYGQGVGNEQFF.

The rearrangement links TRBV29-1 to TRBJ1-2; D remains unclear. Trimming pared 3 bases from V and 4 bases from J, leaving 9 bases between. This CDR3 region has 12 residues. Germline V gives CDR1 SQVTM, CDR2 ANQGSEA. CDR3 sequence: CSVESEIYGYTF. The CDR3 nucleotides are TGCAGCGTTGAGTCGGAGATCTATGGCTACACCTTC.

The chain links TRBV28 to TRBJ2-5; 11 positions agree with TRBD2. V lost 4 bases to trimming and J lost 1 base; unmatched junction nucleotides: 5. Germline V gene data show CDR1 as MDHEN and CDR2 as SYDVKM. The CDR3 loop spans 16 amino acids. The CDR3 nucleotides are TGTGCCAGCAGTTACCTAGCGGGGGGTGGCCAAGAGACCCAGTACTTC. It is translated as CASSYLAGGGQETQYF.

The rearrangement uses TRBV5-4 and TRBJ1-1, with D unclear. Germline-derived CDR1 and CDR2 are SGHNT and YYREEE (reference sequence). V shed 6 bases and J shed 3 bases, with 15 bases lying between them. CDR3 length: 14 residues. The chain's CDR3 is CASKQYRGDTEAFF. CDR3 sequence (DNA): TGTGCCAGCAAACAGTACCGGGGAGACACTGAAGCTTTCTTT.

V gene TRBV5-4 combines with J gene TRBJ1-4; 8 positions match TRBD1. J was trimmed by 7 bases and V by 0 bases; bases with no gene match: 8. The CDR3 has 16 amino acids. Germline CDR1 reads SGHNT; CDR2 reads YYREEE (reference sequence). Here the CDR3 DNA reads TGTGCCAGCAGCTTGGGTGGGACAGGATTGACTGAAAAACTGTTTTTT. It is translated as CASSLGGTGLTEKLFF.

V usage is TRBV4-2 and J usage is TRBJ2-1; TRBD1 might be the D (6 bases). V lost 4 bases and J lost 8, with 12 bases in between. The germline CDR1 and CDR2 sequences are LGHNA and YNFKEQ. The length of the CDR3 is 13 residues. The CDR3 here is CASSLYRDDEQFF. CDR3 nucleotide sequence: TGTGCCAGCAGCCTGTACAGGGACGATGAGCAGTTCTTC.

The J gene is TRBJ1-5, the V gene TRBV19; the D is unclear. CDR1 is LNHDA and CDR2 is SQIVND in the germline V gene (reference sequence). Trimming cost V 3 bases and J 2 bases, with 11 bases left between them. The CDR3 is 15 amino acids. The CDR3 DNA is TGTGCCAGTAGTATGGCCCTGGCGGGCAATCAGCCCCAGCATTTT. It translates to CASSMALAGNQPQHF.

Notes on this clone: Germline is not matched at one junction end, which may reflect a read error. V and J are TRBV7-9 and TRBJ1-1; D unresolved. The CDR3 is 12 residues long. Germline V CDR1 and CDR2: SEHNR, FQNEAQ (reference sequence). CDR3 residues: CSSTPDRTEAFF. The DNA of the CDR3 is TGTTCCAGCACCCCCGATCGGACTGAAGCTTTCTTT. The full variable domain, completed using reference TRBV7-9 and TRBJ1-1, is DTGVSQNPRHKITKRGQNVTFRCDPISEHNRLYWYRQTLGQGPEFLTYFQNEAQLEKSRLLSDRFSAERPKGSFSTLEIQRTEQGDSAMYLCSSTPDRTEAFFGQGTRLTVV.

The genes are TRBV6-1 and TRBJ2-3; D perhaps matches TRBD2 (6 bases). The CDR3 is 13 residues long. Germline V gene lookup returns CDR1 MNHNS and CDR2 SASEGT. Trimming left V 5 bases short and J 5 bases short, with 11 bases between. The CDR3 is CASSRDSLDTQYF. The CDR3 DNA follows: TGTGCCAGCAGTCGGGACTCATTAGATACGCAGTATTTT.

This chain connects TRBV28 to TRBJ1-2, with D hard to call. The germline V and J ends were trimmed by 4 bases and 4 bases, with 13 bases remaining between them. Germline V lookup: CDR1 MDHEN, CDR2 SYDVKM. The CDR3 consists of 14 residues. The DNA for the CDR3 is TGTGCCAGCAGTTCCCGTCTGGCCTTCTATGGCTACACCTTC. It specifies CASSSRLAFYGYTF.

This clone was seen a few times. The chain couples TRBV28 to TRBJ1-1; D uncertain. Germline CDR1 reads MDHEN; CDR2 reads SYDVKM. V shed 2 bases and J shed 6 bases, with 7 bases lying between them. The CDR3 runs to 12 residues. CDR3 DNA sequence: TGTGCCAGCAGTTTAGCGGAATCTGAAGCTTTCTTT. It encodes CASSLAESEAFF. The full variable domain, rest sourced from reference TRBV28 and TRBJ1-1, is DVKVTQSSRYLVKRTGEKVFLECVQDMDHENMFWYRQDPGLGLRLIYFSYDVKMKEKGDIPEGYSVSREKKERFSLILESASTNQTSMYLCASSLAESEAFFGQGTRLTVV.

This clone was observed a few times. The rearrangement links TRBV4-2 to TRBJ1-1; D may be TRBD1 (5 bases). The ends were cut back, 0 bases at V and 4 bases at J, with 9 bases in the middle. Germline values: CDR1 LGHNA, CDR2 YNFKEQ. The CDR3 has 14 amino acids. The CDR3 region has the DNA TGTGCCAGCAGCCAAGAGGGGGGAGTCACTGAAGCTTTCTTT. Translating it yields CASSQEGGVTEAFF.

The V and J genes are TRBV12-5 and TRBJ2-3, with no clear D. The germline CDR1 and CDR2 sequences are LGHNT and FRNRAP. This CDR3 is built from 13 residues. V was cut by 3 bases and J by 1 base, with 5 bases left in between. CDR3 in amino acids: CASGFAGTDTQYF. The CDR3 nucleotides read TGTGCTAGTGGTTTCGCGGGCACAGATACGCAGTATTTT.

The chain couples TRBV27 to TRBJ2-7; 8 nucleotides align to TRBD2. Germline-derived CDR1 and CDR2 are MNHEY and SMNVEV (reference sequence). The CDR3 length is 16 residues. V shed 4 bases and J 3 bases; nucleotides not matched to a gene: 11. The CDR3 bases are TGTGCCAGCAGTTCCCCCGGGGGTAGCGGGGACTACGAGCAGTACTTC. Amino acid sequence: CASSSPGGSGDYEQYF.

The rearrangement joins TRBV6-6 to TRBJ2-7; 9 positions agree with TRBD1. Germline lookup yields CDR1 MNHNY and CDR2 SVGAGI (reference sequence). This CDR3 is built from 15 residues. Trimming cost V 5 bases and J 7 bases; bases outside gene matches: 12. The chain's CDR3 is CASSPSGTGTKEQYF. In DNA, the CDR3 is TGTGCCAGCAGTCCCTCGGGGACAGGGACGAAAGAGCAGTACTTC.

The chain has TRBV4-3 and TRBJ2-1, with D maybe TRBD2 (6 bases). This CDR3 has 14 amino acids. Germline V lookup: CDR1 LGHNA, CDR2 YSLEER. The germline V and J ends were trimmed by 0 bases and 5 bases, with 8 bases remaining between them. The CDR3 coding sequence is TGCGCCAGCAGCCAAGAGGGACTGCACAATGAGCAGTTCTTC. This codes for CASSQEGLHNEQFF.

The count of this clone is one. The rearrangement uses TRBV30 and TRBJ2-2; TRBD2 might be the D (5 bases). Trimming shortened V by 0 bases and J by 4 bases, and 12 bases separated the two germline ends. Germline values: CDR1 GTSNPN, CDR2 SVGIG (reference sequence). The CDR3 consists of 15 residues. This CDR3 reads CAWSVLAGGTGELFF. DNA of the CDR3: TGTGCCTGGAGTGTACTGGCAGGAGGCACCGGGGAGCTGTTTTTT. The variable domain in full, with the rest retrieved from reference TRBV30 and TRBJ2-2, is SQTIHQWPATLVQPVGSPLSLECTVEGTSNPNLYWYRQAAGRGLQLLFYSVGIGQISSEVPQNLSASRPQDRQFILSSKKLLLSDSGFYLCAWSVLAGGTGELFFGEGSRLTVL.

In its sample, this clone was seen once. The chain carries TRBV6-5 and TRBJ2-2; D perhaps matches TRBD2 (6 bases). There are 13 residues in the CDR3. Germline assignment: CDR1 MNHEY and CDR2 SVGAGI. The V and J ends lost 6 bases and 3 bases respectively, with 8 bases between them. CDR3: CASRRGDTGELFF. CDR3 sequence (DNA): TGTGCCAGCAGGCGCGGGGACACCGGGGAGCTGTTTTTT.

The chain couples TRBV29-1 to TRBJ1-4, with TRBD1 matching 10 bases. This CDR3 region has 13 residues. The J segment lost 8 bases and the V segment lost 7 bases, leaving 7 bases of the junction unmatched. CDR1 is SQVTM, CDR2 ANQGSEA, per germline. The CDR3 loop reads CSATGTGVEKLFF. DNA for the CDR3: TGCAGCGCGACCGGGACAGGGGTCGAAAAACTGTTTTTT. Full variable domain (rest looked up from reference TRBV29-1 and TRBJ1-4): SAVISQKPSRDICQRGTSLTIQCQVDSQVTMMFWYRQQPGQSLTLIATANQGSEATYESGFVIDKFPISRPNLTFSTLTVSNMSPEDSSIYLCSATGTGVEKLFFGSGTQLSVL.

The chain employs TRBV7-2 and TRBJ1-2, with a weak D call TRBD1 (6 bases). V gave up 5 bases and J gave up 8 bases, with 21 bases separating them. CDR3 length: 15 amino acids. Germline-derived CDR1 and CDR2 are SGHTA and FQGNSA. The CDR3 is CASSRSQAGVGGYTF. In nucleotides, the CDR3 is TGTGCCAGCAGCCGTAGTCAGGCAGGGGTGGGAGGCTACACCTTC.

The V gene is TRBV5-6, the J gene TRBJ2-1; weak D call: TRBD1 (5 bases). V lost 7 bases to trimming and J lost 5 bases, with 7 bases between them. This CDR3 spans 11 amino acids. Germline-derived CDR1 and CDR2 are SGHDT and YYEEEE. The CDR3 region has the DNA TGTGCCAGCCACAGGAACAATGAGCAGTTCTTC. Translating gives CASHRNNEQFF.

The V gene is TRBV19, the J gene TRBJ1-5; 7 positions agree with TRBD1. Germline V gene lookup returns CDR1 LNHDA and CDR2 SQIVND (reference sequence). The J segment lost 5 bases and the V segment lost 5 bases, leaving 12 bases of the junction unmatched. The CDR3 contains 16 residues. CDR3 sequence (DNA): TGTGCCAGTAGTTCTCGGGAGGGGGCCCCCTATCAGCCCCAGCATTTT. Residues: CASSSREGAPYQPQHF.